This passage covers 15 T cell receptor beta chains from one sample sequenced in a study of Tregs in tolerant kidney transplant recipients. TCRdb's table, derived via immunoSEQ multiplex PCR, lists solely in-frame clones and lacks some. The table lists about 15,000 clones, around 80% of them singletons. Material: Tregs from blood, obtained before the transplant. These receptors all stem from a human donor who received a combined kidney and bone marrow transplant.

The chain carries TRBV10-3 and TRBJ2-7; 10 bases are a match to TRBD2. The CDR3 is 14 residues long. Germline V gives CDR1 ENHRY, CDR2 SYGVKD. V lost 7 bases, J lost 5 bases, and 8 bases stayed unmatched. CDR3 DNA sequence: TGTGCCATCACCGACCTAGCGGGAGAAGACGAGCAGTACTTC. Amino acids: CAITDLAGEDEQYF.

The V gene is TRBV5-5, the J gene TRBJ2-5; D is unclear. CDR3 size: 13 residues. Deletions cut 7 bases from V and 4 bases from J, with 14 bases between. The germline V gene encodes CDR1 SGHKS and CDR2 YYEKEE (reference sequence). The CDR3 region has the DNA TGTGCCAGCGGTTGGGCCTCACTAGAGACCCAGTACTTC. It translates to CASGWASLETQYF. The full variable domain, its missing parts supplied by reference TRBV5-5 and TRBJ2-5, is DAGVTQSPTHLIKTRGQQVTLRCSPISGHKSVSWYQQVLGQGPQFIFQYYEKEERGRGNFPDRFSARQFPNYSSELNVNALLLGDSALYLCASGWASLETQYFGPGTRLLVL.

The CDR3 nucleotides are TGCGCCAGCAGCTCGCAACCGGGACAGGGGGCTGGAAACACCATATATTTT. This sequence encodes CASSSQPGQGAGNTIYF. J is TRBJ1-3 and V is TRBV5-1; 11 bases agree with TRBD1. CDR1 is SGHRS, CDR2 YFSETQ, per germline. CDR3 length: 17 residues. V lost 3 bases and J lost 2; bases outside the gene matches: 7.

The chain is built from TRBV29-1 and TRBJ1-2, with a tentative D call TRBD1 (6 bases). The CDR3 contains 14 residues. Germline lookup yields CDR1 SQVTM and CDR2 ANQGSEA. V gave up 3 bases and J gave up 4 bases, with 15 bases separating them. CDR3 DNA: TGCAGCGTTGACCCCCAGGGGTCGGTCTATGGCTACACCTTC. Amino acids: CSVDPQGSVYGYTF.

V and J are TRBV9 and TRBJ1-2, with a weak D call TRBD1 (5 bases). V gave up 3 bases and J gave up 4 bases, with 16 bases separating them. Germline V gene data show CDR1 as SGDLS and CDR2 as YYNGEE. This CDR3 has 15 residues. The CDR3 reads CASSAAAGYGYGYTF. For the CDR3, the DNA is TGTGCCAGCAGCGCGGCGGCAGGGTACGGCTATGGCTACACCTTC.

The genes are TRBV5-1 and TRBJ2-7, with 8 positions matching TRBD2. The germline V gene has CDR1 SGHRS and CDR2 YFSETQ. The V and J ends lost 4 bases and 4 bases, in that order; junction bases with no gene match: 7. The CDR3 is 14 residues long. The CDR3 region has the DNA TGCGCCAGCAGCCCCCGGGGGGGGGTGTACGAGCAGTACTTC. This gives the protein CASSPRGGVYEQYF. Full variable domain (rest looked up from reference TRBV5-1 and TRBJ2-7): KAGVTQTPRYLIKTRGQQVTLSCSPISGHRSVSWYQQTPGQGLQFLFEYFSETQRNKGNFPGRFSGRQFSNSRSEMNVSTLELGDSALYLCASSPRGGVYEQYFGPGTRLTVT.

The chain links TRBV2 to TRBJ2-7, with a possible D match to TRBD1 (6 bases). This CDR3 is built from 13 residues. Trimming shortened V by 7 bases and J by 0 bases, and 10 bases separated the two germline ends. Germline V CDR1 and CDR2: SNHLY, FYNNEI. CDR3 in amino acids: CASTQGVSYEQYF. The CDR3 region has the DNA TGTGCCAGCACACAGGGTGTCTCCTACGAGCAGTACTTC.

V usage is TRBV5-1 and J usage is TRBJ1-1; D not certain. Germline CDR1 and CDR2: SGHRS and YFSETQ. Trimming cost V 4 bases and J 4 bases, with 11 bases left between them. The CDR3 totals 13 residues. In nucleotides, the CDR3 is TGCGCCAGCAGCCTGGGCGGGGTCACTGAAGCTTTCTTT. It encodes CASSLGGVTEAFF.

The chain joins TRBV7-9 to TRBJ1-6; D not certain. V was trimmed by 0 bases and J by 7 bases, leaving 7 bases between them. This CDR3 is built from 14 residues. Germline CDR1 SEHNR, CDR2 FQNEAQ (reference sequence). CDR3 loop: CASSLALVNSPLHF. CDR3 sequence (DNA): TGTGCCAGCAGCTTAGCGTTAGTGAATTCACCCCTCCACTTT.

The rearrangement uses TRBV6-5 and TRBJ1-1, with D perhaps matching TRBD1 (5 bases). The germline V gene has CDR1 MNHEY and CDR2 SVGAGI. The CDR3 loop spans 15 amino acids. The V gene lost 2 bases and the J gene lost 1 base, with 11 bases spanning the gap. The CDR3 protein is CASSYPGRENTEAFF. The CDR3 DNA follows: TGTGCCAGCAGTTACCCCGGCAGGGAGAACACTGAAGCTTTCTTT.

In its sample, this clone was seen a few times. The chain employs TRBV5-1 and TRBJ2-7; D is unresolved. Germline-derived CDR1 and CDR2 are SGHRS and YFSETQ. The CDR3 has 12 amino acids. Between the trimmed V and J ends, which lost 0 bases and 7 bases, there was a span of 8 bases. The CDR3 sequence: CASSLDTREQYF. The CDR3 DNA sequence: TGCGCCAGCAGCTTGGATACACGAGAGCAGTACTTC.

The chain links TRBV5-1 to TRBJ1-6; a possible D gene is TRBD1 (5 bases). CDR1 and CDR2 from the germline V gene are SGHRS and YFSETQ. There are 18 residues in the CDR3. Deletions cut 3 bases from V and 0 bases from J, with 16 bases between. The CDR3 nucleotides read TGCGCCAGCAGCTCGTGGCCTGGAACAGGCTCCTATAATTCACCCCTCCACTTT. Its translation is CASSSWPGTGSYNSPLHF.

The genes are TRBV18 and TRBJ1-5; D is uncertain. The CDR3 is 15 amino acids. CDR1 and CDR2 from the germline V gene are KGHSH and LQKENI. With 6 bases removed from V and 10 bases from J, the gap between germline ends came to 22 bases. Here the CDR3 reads CASSQAFGTNEPQHF. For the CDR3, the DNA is TGTGCCAGCTCCCAGGCCTTCGGTACAAATGAACCCCAGCATTTT.

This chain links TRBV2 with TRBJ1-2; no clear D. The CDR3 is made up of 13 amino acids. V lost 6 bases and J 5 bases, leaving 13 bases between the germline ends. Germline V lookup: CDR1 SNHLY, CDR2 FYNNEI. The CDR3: CASSEDGMYGYTF. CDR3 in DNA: TGTGCCAGCAGCGAGGACGGGATGTATGGCTACACCTTC.

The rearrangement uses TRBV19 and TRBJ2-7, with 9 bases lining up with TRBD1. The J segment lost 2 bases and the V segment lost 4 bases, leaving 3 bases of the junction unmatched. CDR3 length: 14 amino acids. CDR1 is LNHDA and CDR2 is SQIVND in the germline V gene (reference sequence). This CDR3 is CASSRGTGPYEQYF. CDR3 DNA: TGTGCCAGTAGTAGGGGGACAGGGCCCTACGAGCAGTACTTC.